This TCR beta chain was identified during a study of blood T cell repertoires in COVID-19. Overall study: Sites in the United States, Italy and Spain provided acute and convalescent COVID-19 samples. In each case, the material was cDNA or gDNA derived from T cells, B-cell-depleted T cells, or PBMCs.

V lost 6 bases and J lost 0, with 9 bases in between. Germline assignment: CDR1 MNHEY and CDR2 SVGAGI. The CDR3 is 14 residues long. As originally analysed: Nucleated cell number was recorded as an estimate derived from reference gene primer amplification. Only in-frame clones appear in the TCRdb table, and some are missing; sequencing was by immunoSEQ multiplex PCR. That table supplies the V and J calls and clone size; D and trimming were determined from the DNA. The repertoire holds approximately 330,000 clones, roughly 89% seen once, with around 9% in the top ten. This chain uses TRBV6-5 with TRBJ1-3; TRBD1 might be the D (5 bases). Sequenced sample: PBMCs or T cells enriched from blood (not recorded which). The source of this sequence is a woman in her twenties or thirties who had recovered from COVID-19. The CDR3 spells CASRSTDSGNTIYF. CDR3 nucleotides: TGTGCCAGCAGGTCGACAGACTCTGGAAACACCATATATTTT.